This TCR beta chain appears in the sequencing data of a study of shared clonotypes between healthy human individuals (TCRdb year 2020). Context from the whole study: The cohort comprised a couple of women and a few men aged 18 to 49 years. For each donor, three plates each were used for CD4 naive and CD4 memory, two plates were used for CD8 naive, and one plate was used for CD8 memory. The study deeply sequenced blood TCR repertoires of five healthy adults to estimate repertoire size and the extent of clonotype sharing between individuals. Different laboratories and diverse techniques were used to prepare libraries and sequence TCR repertoires, to increase sequencing depth and limit assay-specific biases. Leukapheresis yielded between about 0.9 and 9.5 billion PBMCs per donor. Here is what the overall study found, with its caveats: Sharing across a handful of donors was observed for roughly 5% of naive CD4, over 3% of naive CD8, over 2% of memory CD4, and around 0.4% of memory CD8 clonotypes. The small number of donors limited the genetic and exposure-history diversity represented. Higher generation probabilities were observed for clonotypes shared by all four sorted-subset donors than for non-shared clonotypes. Rarefaction of sorted-subset datasets indicated incomplete sequencing despite the large sequencing depth. Larger estimated clonotype richness was generally found for naive subsets than for memory subsets. Sampling was restricted to blood, and TCR repertoires in tissues likely differ from the TCR repertoires found in blood. Pairwise subsampling indicated that sequencing depth was expected to affect the degree of clonotype sharing among donors.

Using the deep immunoSEQ assay, multiplex PCR amplified TCR CDR3 regions from genomic DNA. For each cell subset, the extracted genomic DNA was distributed evenly across all wells of several immunoSEQ 96-well plates, and each plate served as one replicate. For sorted subsets, approximately 210 ng genomic DNA, equal to about 30,000 T cell genomes, was loaded into each replicate PCR. Purified libraries were measured with a Qubit 3.0 fluorometer, size-checked on a Bioanalyzer 2100, and measured again with the KAPA Library Quantification kit. Every immunoSEQ 96-well plate was sequenced on a separate single-read 150-cycle Illumina NextSeq 550 flow cell. In the original analysis: Because only junctional sequences without quality scores were contained in the immunoSEQ output, filtering matching that applied to full-length reads could not be performed. Sequences were annotated with PyIR, a Python wrapper for IgBLAST v1.9, and V/J genes and CDR3 were assigned using IMGT germline references. Reads were removed for weak V/J assignments (E-value above 1e-6), missing CDR3, stop codons, out-of-frame junctions, or ambiguous translated residues. V3J clonotypes were defined as sequences sharing an identical inferred V gene, J gene, and CDR3 amino acid sequence. Percentage overlap between repertoires was computed as shared unique clonotypes divided by the size of the smaller repertoire. Richness of each repertoire was evaluated using RTK rarefaction, the Chao1 estimator, and Recon v2.1 estimates of unobserved clonotypes. OLGA was used to compute generation probabilities for all TCRbeta clonotypes that the gDNA method yielded from a few donors. Here the immuneACCESS table is served through TCRdb, limited to in-frame sequences with V and J called. Missing clones are a known gap in these copies; in checked studies unresolved V genes cover under half, and the rest lacks a known reason. V, J and clone size were drawn from that table, and D and trimming were deduced from the DNA. Present in this sample are around 1.9 million clones, just under 95% of which were seen just once. The top ten clonotypes cover more than 1.5% of the sample.

With respect to this clone: Its specific antigen is unknown. Base qualities are not at hand, and no much larger clone is one base apart.

There are 16 amino acids in the CDR3, from cysteine to phenylalanine inclusive. The DNA shown is the 48-base CDR3, in frame from base 1. After removal of 4 bases from V and 9 bases from J, the junction retains 11 bases not matched to a gene. For CDR1 and CDR2, the germline V gene lists MRHNA and SNTAGT. For the CD8 naive samples, CD45RO-negative cells were positively selected for CCR7, yielding a CD45RA+CCR7+ population from which TemRA cells were excluded. The donors were healthy, HIV-negative adults who had no recently reported acute infections or vaccinations. Only Caucasian adults living in Nashville, Tennessee, USA were represented among the donors. Blood was obtained by leukapheresis, after which PBMCs were separated by Ficoll-Histopaque density gradient centrifugation and cryopreserved in liquid nitrogen vapor phase. Analytical flow cytometry was used to check the purity and quantity of every magnetically sorted T cell population. Each sorted fraction had its genomic DNA isolated and then quantified by UV absorbance on a Nanodrop 2000c.

The sequence came from a man aged 18 to 35 in good health. Some clones in this sample may be carry-over from other donors' samples. The specimen was naive CD8+ T cells from PBMCs. The cell subset or site tag for this specimen amounts to: CD45RA+CCR7+. This chain joins TRBV6-4 to TRBJ2-1; the central 11 bases match TRBD1. The nucleotide sequence is given as TGTGCCAGCAGTGGGAGGACAGGGGGCGGTTTTGTTGAGCAGTTCTTC. Translation gives CASSGRTGGGFVEQFF.